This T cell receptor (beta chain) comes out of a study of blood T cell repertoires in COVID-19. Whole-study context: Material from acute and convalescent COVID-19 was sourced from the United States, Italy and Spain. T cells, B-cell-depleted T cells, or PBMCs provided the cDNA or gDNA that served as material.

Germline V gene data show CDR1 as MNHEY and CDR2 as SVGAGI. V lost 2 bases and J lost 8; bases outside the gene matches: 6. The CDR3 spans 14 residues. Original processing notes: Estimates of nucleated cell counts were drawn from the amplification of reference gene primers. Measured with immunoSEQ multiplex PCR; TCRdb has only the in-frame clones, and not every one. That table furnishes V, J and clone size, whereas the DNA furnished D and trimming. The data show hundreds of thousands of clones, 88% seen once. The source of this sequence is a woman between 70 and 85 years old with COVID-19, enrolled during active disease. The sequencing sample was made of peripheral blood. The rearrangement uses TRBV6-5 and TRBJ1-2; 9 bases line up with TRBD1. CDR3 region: CASSYGTGSFGYTF. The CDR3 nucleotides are TGTGCCAGCAGTTACGGGACAGGGAGTTTCGGCTACACCTTC.